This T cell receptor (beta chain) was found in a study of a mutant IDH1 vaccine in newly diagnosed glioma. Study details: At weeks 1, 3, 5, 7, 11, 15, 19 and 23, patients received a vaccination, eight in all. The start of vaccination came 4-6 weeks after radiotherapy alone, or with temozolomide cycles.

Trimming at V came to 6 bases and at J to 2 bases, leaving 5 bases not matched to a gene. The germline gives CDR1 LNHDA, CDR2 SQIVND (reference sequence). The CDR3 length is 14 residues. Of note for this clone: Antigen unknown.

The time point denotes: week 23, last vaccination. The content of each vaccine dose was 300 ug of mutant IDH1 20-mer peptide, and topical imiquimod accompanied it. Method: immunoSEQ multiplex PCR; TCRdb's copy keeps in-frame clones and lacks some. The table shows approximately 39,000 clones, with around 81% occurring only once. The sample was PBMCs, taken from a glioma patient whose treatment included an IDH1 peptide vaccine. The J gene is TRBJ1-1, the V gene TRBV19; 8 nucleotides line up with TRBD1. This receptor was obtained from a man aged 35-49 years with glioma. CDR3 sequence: CASRHRGANTEAFF. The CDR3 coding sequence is TGTGCCAGTAGGCACAGGGGGGCCAACACTGAAGCTTTCTTT. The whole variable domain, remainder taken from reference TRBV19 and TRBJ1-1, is DGGITQSPKYLFRKEGQNVTLSCEQNLNHDAMYWYRQDPGQGLRLIYYSQIVNDFQKGDIAEGYSVSREKKESFPLTVTSAQKNPTAFYLCASRHRGANTEAFFGQGTRLTVV.